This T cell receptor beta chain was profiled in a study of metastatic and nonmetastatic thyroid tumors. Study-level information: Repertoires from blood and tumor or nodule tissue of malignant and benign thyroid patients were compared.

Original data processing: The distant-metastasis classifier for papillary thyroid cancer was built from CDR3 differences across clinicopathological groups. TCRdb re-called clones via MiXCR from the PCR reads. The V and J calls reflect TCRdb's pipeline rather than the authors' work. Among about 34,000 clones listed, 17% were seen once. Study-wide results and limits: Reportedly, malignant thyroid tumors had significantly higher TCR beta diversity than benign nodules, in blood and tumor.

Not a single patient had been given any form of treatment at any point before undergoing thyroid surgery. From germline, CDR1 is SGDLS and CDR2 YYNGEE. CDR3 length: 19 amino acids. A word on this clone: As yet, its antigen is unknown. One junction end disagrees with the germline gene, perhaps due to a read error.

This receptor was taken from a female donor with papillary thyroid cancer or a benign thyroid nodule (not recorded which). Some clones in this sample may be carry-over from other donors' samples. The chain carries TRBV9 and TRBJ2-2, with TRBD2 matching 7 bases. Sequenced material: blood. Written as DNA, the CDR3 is TGTGCCAGCAGCGCAACCTCCTTTTCTAGCGGCGGCAACACCGGGGAGCCGTTTTTT. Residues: CASSATSFSSGGNTGEPFF. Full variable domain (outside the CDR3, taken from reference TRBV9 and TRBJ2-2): DSGVTQTPKHLITATGQRVTLRCSPRSGDLSVYWYQQSLDQGLQFLIQYYNGEERAKGNILERFSAQQFPDLHSELNLSSLELGDSALYFCASSATSFSSGGNTGEPFFGEGSRLTVL.